This T cell receptor (beta chain) was sequenced in a study of blood T cell repertoires in COVID-19. Study overall: COVID-19 samples collected from the United States, Italy and Spain covered acute and convalescent phases.

This CDR3 is built from 12 residues. Germline CDR1 is DFQATT and CDR2 is SNEGSKA (reference sequence). V was cut by 3 bases and J by 11 bases, with 14 bases left in between. Authors' analysis steps: It was from reference gene primer amplification that nucleated cell counts were estimated. Sequenced by immunoSEQ multiplex PCR; TCRdb stores in-frame clones only, minus some. V and J calls and clone size are those listed in that table; D and trimming were worked out from the DNA. The profile shows roughly 250,000 clones, approximately 90% of them singletons. Specimen: peripheral blood. The source of this sequence is a woman between 40 and 55 years old who had recovered from COVID-19. V and J are TRBV20-1 and TRBJ1-5, with D possibly matching TRBD1 (5 bases). Written as DNA, the CDR3 is TGCAGTGCTAGTCCGGCCGCGGGGGCCCAGCATTTT. This gives the protein CSASPAAGAQHF.